One sample yielded the 24 T cell receptor beta chains listed below, sequenced in a study of tumor-infiltrating lymphocytes in primary liver carcinoma. Both blood RNA, taken from unsorted whole blood, and germline DNA were extracted. The template, approximately 500 ng total RNA, yielded TCR beta cDNA made with a constant-region primer. Slightly modified ARM-PCR, run as three nested multiplex PCR rounds, produced the TCR beta libraries. Investigators reported that the first two PCR rounds, at 10 to 11 cycles each, used TRBV1-TRBV30 forward primers with a C-beta reverse primer. Each CDR3 protein is one row after TCRdb ran MiXCR on the multiplex PCR reads. This sample carries 310,000 or so distinct CDR3 sequences, almost 60% of them seen once, and the ten largest clones take more than 15%. The material sequenced was peripheral blood. Receptors were obtained from a woman under 40 with primary liver carcinoma and hepatitis B virus infection.

A word on this clonotype: This may stem from a read error, because a much larger clone lies one nucleotide away. J is TRBJ2-2 and V is TRBV7-8; D call uncertain. The V gene's germline CDR1 is SGHVS and CDR2 FQNEAQ. This CDR3 region has 14 residues. The CDR3 bases are TGTACCAGCAGCTTAGGAACCCCCCCCGGGGAGCTGTTTTTT. It codes for CTSSLGTPPGELFF.

On this clonotype itself: This CDR3 is missing its conserved last phenylalanine or tryptophan, likely due to a read error. V usage is TRBV12-3 or TRBV12-4 and J usage is TRBJ2-5; D ambiguous. The CDR3 has 11 amino acids. Trimming took 2 bases from V and 4 from J, leaving 2 bases between them. CDR3 nucleotide sequence: TGTGCCAGCAGTTTATCAGAGACCCAGTACCTC. Translating gives CASSLSETQYL.

This chain uses TRBV29-1 with TRBJ1-2; D may be TRBD1 (6 bases). V was pared by 8 bases and J by 6 bases, with 13 bases between. The CDR3 runs 11 residues. Germline V gives CDR1 SQVTM, CDR2 ANQGSEA. The CDR3, as DNA: TGCAGCACCAGGGGCGGGGATGGCTACACCTTC. Translation gives CSTRGGDGYTF. The full variable domain, with the rest looked up from reference TRBV29-1 and TRBJ1-2, is SAVISQKPSRDICQRGTSLTIQCQVDSQVTMMFWYRQQPGQSLTLIATANQGSEATYESGFVIDKFPISRPNLTFSTLTVSNMSPEDSSIYLCSTRGGDGYTFGSGTRLTVV.

This clonotype was found once. A much larger clone differs by one base, so this may be a read error. The genes are TRBV4-3 and TRBJ2-1, with D uncertain. V lost 3 bases and J 5 bases, leaving 14 bases between the germline ends. The CDR3 extends over 15 amino acids. Germline V gene data show CDR1 as LGHNA and CDR2 as YSLEER. The chain's CDR3 is CASSHVRRPNNEQFF. The CDR3 DNA is TGCGCCAGCAGCCATGTCAGACGACCCAACAATGAGCAGTTCTTC.

This clonotype is a singleton in its sample. This sequence joins TRBV5-4 and TRBJ2-7; maybe TRBD1 (6 bases). The CDR3 loop spans 15 amino acids. V was trimmed by 0 bases and J by 2 bases, leaving 12 bases between them. Looked up from germline, CDR1 is SGHNT and CDR2 is YYREEE (reference sequence). The CDR3 nucleotides are TGTGCCAGCAGCTTGGAGGTCGGGACACCCTACGAGCAGTACTTC. It specifies CASSLEVGTPYEQYF.

Written as DNA, the CDR3 is TGTGCCAGCAGGTCCCGCAACGGACGGAACACTGAAGCTTTCTTT. Its translation is CASRSRNGRNTEAFF. This chain connects TRBV6-5 to TRBJ1-1, with D unresolved. Trimming left V 6 bases short and J 1 base short, with 15 bases between. Per germline, CDR1 MNHEY and CDR2 SVGAGI. The CDR3 spans 15 residues.

Comment on this clonotype: Given a much more abundant clone one base away, this may be a read error. The chain uses TRBV6-2 or TRBV6-3 and TRBJ2-5, with D possibly matching TRBD1 (6 bases). V was clipped by 7 bases and J by 4 bases, with 13 bases between them. The CDR3 contains 13 residues. The germline gives CDR1 MNHEY, CDR2 SVGEGT. The CDR3 DNA is TGTGCCAGCATGTGGGGGCTGCGAGAGACCCAGTACTTC. It is translated as CASMWGLRETQYF.

In regard to this clonotype: This may come from a read error, since a much larger clone is one base off. The rearrangement joins TRBV6-5 to TRBJ2-1, with D unclear. The CDR3 has 11 amino acids. V was cut by 6 bases and J by 10 bases, with 10 bases left in between. The V gene's germline CDR1 is MNHEY and CDR2 SVGAGI. The CDR3 coding sequence is TGTGCCAGCAGCGACATCGGAGAGCAGTTCTTC. Translation: CASSDIGEQFF.

Of note for this clonotype: Because the CDR3 is missing its conserved closing phenylalanine or tryptophan, this is likely a read error. Because the CDR3's place on the DNA is in doubt, the DNA is left out and the CDR3 is given as listed by TCRdb. The genes are TRBV4-2 and TRBJ2-1; the DNA was not compared with TRBD2, the D call given in the table. The CDR3 region is 15 residues in length, termini included. Germline V gives CDR1 LGHNA, CDR2 YNFKEQ. Here the CDR3 reads CASSPASGAYNEQFL.

Of note for this clonotype: The conserved phenylalanine or tryptophan normally closing the CDR3 is absent here, so this likely arose from a read error. The chain links TRBV6-2 or TRBV6-3 to TRBJ1-5; D is uncertain. Germline V gene data show CDR1 as MNHEY and CDR2 as SVGEGT. V lost 3 bases and J 7 bases, leaving 10 bases between the germline ends. The CDR3 loop spans 13 amino acids. The CDR3 DNA sequence: TGTGCCAGCAGTTATCAAGGGCAGCAGCCCCAGCATCTT. Translated, it gives CASSYQGQQPQHL.

In this sample, this clonotype turned up a few times. The rearrangement links TRBV5-6 to TRBJ2-1; D gene ambiguous. CDR1 is SGHDT, CDR2 YYEEEE, per germline. The V end lost 0 bases, the J end lost 5 bases, and 12 bases lay between the germline ends. The CDR3 contains 15 residues. The DNA for the CDR3 is TGTGCCAGCAGCTTGGTTCTGGGTCAGAACAATGAGCAGTTCTTC. The encoded protein is CASSLVLGQNNEQFF.

The chain is built from TRBV12-3 or TRBV12-4 and TRBJ1-4, with D unresolved. V lost 5 bases and J 5 bases, leaving 9 bases between the germline ends. CDR3 length: 13 amino acids. The CDR3 coding sequence is TGTGCCAGCAGTATAGGGAGAAATGAAAAACTGTTTTTT. It is translated as CASSIGRNEKLFF.

Regarding this clonotype: This clone may be a read error of a much larger clone one base away. The gene calls are TRBV7-9 and TRBJ2-7, with D unclear. CDR3 length: 14 residues. CDR1 is SEHNR and CDR2 is FQNEAQ in the germline V gene (reference sequence). V lost 3 bases and J 1 base, leaving 10 bases between the germline ends. The CDR3 nucleotides are TGTGCCAGCAGCTTTGGTCGGCCTTCCTACGAGCAGTACTTC. It translates to CASSFGRPSYEQYF.

On this clonotype: Just one base apart from a much larger clone, this may be a read error. V usage is TRBV29-1 and J usage is TRBJ2-2; D is perhaps TRBD1 (6 bases). From germline, CDR1 is SQVTM and CDR2 ANQGSEA. This CDR3 region has 14 residues. The CDR3 region has the DNA TGCAGCGTTGGGACAGCCTCGAACACCGGGGTGCTGTTTTTT. This encodes CSVGTASNTGVLFF.

Comments on this clonotype: The junction differs from germline at one of its ends, possibly a read error. The chain combines TRBV30 with TRBJ2-3; 7 positions agree with TRBD2. CDR3 length equals 15 residues. The germline gives CDR1 GTSNPN, CDR2 SVGIG (reference sequence). CDR3 bases: TGTGCCCGGAGAGTAGAGCGGGGAAGCACAGATACGCAGTATTTT. It is translated as CARRVERGSTDTQYF.

The rearrangement links TRBV5-1 to TRBJ2-5, with D perhaps TRBD2 (6 bases). Per the germline V gene, CDR1 is SGHRS and CDR2 is YFSETQ. The CDR3 sequence is 15 residues long. V was trimmed by 4 bases and J by 1 base, leaving 14 bases between them. The CDR3 sequence: CASSPVTSSQETQYF. CDR3 in DNA: TGCGCCAGCAGCCCTGTGACTAGTAGCCAAGAGACCCAGTACTTC. Using reference TRBV5-1 and TRBJ2-5 for the parts outside the CDR3, the full variable domain is KAGVTQTPRYLIKTRGQQVTLSCSPISGHRSVSWYQQTPGQGLQFLFEYFSETQRNKGNFPGRFSGRQFSNSRSEMNVSTLELGDSALYLCASSPVTSSQETQYFGPGTRLLVL.

Details on this clonotype: One end of the junction is discordant with germline, which a read error may explain. This chain uses TRBV6-1 with TRBJ1-5; D perhaps matches TRBD1 (5 bases). The CDR3 has 12 amino acids. The germline V gene has CDR1 MNHNS and CDR2 SASEGT. CDR3 bases: TGTGTCAGCAGGGTTGGCAATCAGCCCCATCATTTT. Translation: CVSRVGNQPHHF.

This clonotype was counted many times. Written as DNA, the CDR3 is TGTGCCAGCAGCCTTAGTGCCTGGGAGACCCAGTACTTC. This sequence encodes CASSLSAWETQYF. V usage is TRBV12-3 or TRBV12-4 and J usage is TRBJ2-5, with no clear D. V was shortened by 6 bases and J by 5 bases, with 13 bases between the two germline ends. The CDR3 totals 13 residues.

On this clonotype: At one end the junction does not follow the germline gene, possibly because of a read error. The rearrangement uses TRBV5-1 and TRBJ2-3, with D possibly TRBD2 on 5 matching bases. The V gene's germline CDR1 is SGHRS and CDR2 YFSETQ. This CDR3 contains 12 residues. The CDR3 sequence: CTSSGVADTQYF. Here the CDR3 DNA reads TGCACCAGCTCCGGGGTGGCAGATACGCAGTATTTT.

The rearrangement joins TRBV5-6 to TRBJ2-7, with D perhaps matching TRBD2 (6 bases). V lost 5 bases to trimming and J lost 5 bases, with 17 bases between them. The length of the CDR3 is 14 residues. Germline V gene data show CDR1 as SGHDT and CDR2 as YYEEEE. The CDR3 is CASRTSSVKNEQYF. CDR3 in DNA: TGTGCCAGCAGAACATCTAGCGTGAAAAACGAGCAGTACTTC. Supplemented by reference TRBV5-6 and TRBJ2-7, the full variable domain reads DAGVTQSPTHLIKTRGQQVTLRCSPKSGHDTVSWYQQALGQGPQFIFQYYEEEERQRGNFPDRFSGHQFPNYSSELNVNALLLGDSALYLCASRTSSVKNEQYFGPGTRLTVT.

This clonotype occurred a few times. Relative to the germline gene, one junction end is altered; a read error may explain this. This rearrangement joins TRBV4-3 to TRBJ2-2, with no clear D. This CDR3 is built from 15 residues. Looked up from germline, CDR1 is LGHNA and CDR2 is YSLEER. CDR3: CTSSQDVVATGELFF. Written as DNA, the CDR3 is TGCACCAGCAGCCAAGACGTAGTGGCCACCGGGGAGCTGTTTTTT.

Turning to this clonotype: This may come from a read error, since a much larger clone is one base off. V gene TRBV29-1 combines with J gene TRBJ1-1; D gene ambiguous. V gave up 4 bases and J gave up 0 bases, with 9 bases separating them. This CDR3 is 13 amino acids long. The germline CDR1 and CDR2 sequences are SQVTM and ANQGSEA. CDR3 bases: TGCAGCGTTGTCCCTGGGGTGAACACTGAAGCTTTCTTT. It translates to CSVVPGVNTEAFF.

The sample holds one count of this clonotype. A clone one base away is much larger, so this may be a read error. This chain links TRBV12-3 or TRBV12-4 with TRBJ2-4; possible D gene TRBD1, 6 bases. Between the trimmed V and J ends, which lost 5 bases and 7 bases, there was a span of 18 bases. The CDR3 is 15 residues long. CDR3 DNA sequence: TGTGCCAGCAGTCCCAACGGACAGCTGGGGAACATTCAGTACTTC. It is translated as CASSPNGQLGNIQYF.

In this sample, this clonotype turned up a few times. The V call is TRBV10-2, the J call TRBJ1-3, with 8 bases identical to TRBD1. With 5 bases clipped from V and 0 bases from J, the junction kept 6 bases outside the gene matches. The germline V gene encodes CDR1 WSHSY and CDR2 SAAADI. The CDR3 length is 16 residues. The CDR3 region is CASSFQGASSGNTIYF. CDR3 bases: TGCGCCAGCAGTTTCCAGGGGGCCAGCTCTGGAAACACCATATATTTT.